These 29 T cell receptor beta chains were all obtained from the same sample, sequenced in a study of glioma-infiltrating T cells. The iRepertoire nested amplicon-rescue multiplex PCR amplified TCR alpha and beta CDR3s from RNA. Each CDR3 protein is one row after TCRdb ran MiXCR on the multiplex PCR reads. The table lists roughly 40,000 distinct CDR3 sequences, 20% to 25% of them singletons. The specimen sequenced was glioma tissue, nonneoplastic brain tissue, or PBMCs (not recorded which). All receptors derive from a human donor with low-grade glioma or glioblastoma, undergoing nonglioma brain surgery, or in good health (not recorded which).

This clonotype was detected many times. The chain joins TRBV5-1 to TRBJ1-6, with D unresolved. Germline CDR1 SGHRS, CDR2 YFSETQ. The CDR3 length is 15 residues. V was shortened by 3 bases and J by 10 bases, with 17 bases between the two germline ends. CDR3 in amino acids: CASSWNSNPGSPLHF. CDR3 DNA sequence: TGCGCCAGCAGCTGGAATTCCAATCCAGGATCACCCCTCCACTTT.

The chain carries TRBV11-3 and TRBJ1-1, with unresolved D. Germline CDR1 reads SGHNT; CDR2 reads YENEEA. The CDR3 runs to 13 residues. The V end lost 4 bases, the J end lost 4 bases, and 10 bases lay between the germline ends. This chain's CDR3 is CASSYRIRTEAFF. The DNA of the CDR3 is TGTGCCAGCAGCTATAGGATCCGCACTGAAGCTTTCTTT.

The chain recombines TRBV19 with TRBJ2-4; D unclear. Between the trimmed V and J ends, which lost 4 bases and 1 base, there was a span of 17 bases. Germline CDR1 and CDR2: LNHDA and SQIVND (reference sequence). The CDR3 loop spans 17 amino acids. In DNA form, the CDR3 reads TGTGCCAGTAGTACACGGGCGGATCATCGGGCCAAAAACATTCAGTACTTC. Its protein is CASSTRADHRAKNIQYF.

This clonotype was seen only a few times. A much larger clone sits a single nucleotide away, making a read error possible. The V gene is TRBV12-3 or TRBV12-4, the J gene TRBJ2-1; 8 bases fit TRBD1. This CDR3 spans 15 amino acids. The CDR3 here is CASSSGQGRDNKQFF. Here the CDR3 DNA reads TGTGCCAGCAGTTCCGGACAGGGAAGAGACAATAAGCAGTTCTTC.

Turning to this clonotype: A clone one base away is much larger, so this may be a read error. The chain couples TRBV18 to TRBJ2-1; D gene uncertain. The germline gives CDR1 KGHSH, CDR2 LQKENI. The CDR3 covers 13 residues. In nucleotides, the CDR3 is TGTGCCAGCCCACCACCGGTACACAATGAGCAGTTCTTC. The encoded protein is CASPPPVHNEQFF.

The chain recombines TRBV4-1 with TRBJ2-3; the D gene is possibly TRBD2 (7 bases). CDR1 MGHRA and CDR2 YSYEKL come from the germline V gene. The CDR3 loop spans 14 amino acids. V dropped 3 bases and J dropped 7 bases, with 14 bases sitting between them. The CDR3 region is CASSQGGGRNTQYF. In DNA form, the CDR3 reads TGCGCCAGCAGCCAGGGGGGGGGGCGGAATACGCAGTATTTT.

Comment on this clonotype: This may be a read error: a much more frequent sequence differs by one nucleotide. The chain carries TRBV12-3 or TRBV12-4 and TRBJ1-5, with no clear D. The CDR3 covers 15 residues. The CDR3 loop is CASKGWGDSSQPQHF. For the CDR3, the DNA is TGTGCCAGCAAGGGATGGGGAGATAGCAGTCAGCCCCAGCATTTT.

This clonotype was detected ten times or more. The gene calls are TRBV6-1 and TRBJ1-6, with D unclear. The CDR3 covers 16 residues. The V end lost 7 bases, the J end lost 0 bases, and 13 bases lay between the germline ends. The germline V gene encodes CDR1 MNHNS and CDR2 SASEGT. CDR3 DNA sequence: TGTGCCAGCATCTCCGAGGAGAGCTCCTATAATTCACCCCTCCACTTT. Its protein product is CASISEESSYNSPLHF.

The chain links TRBV19 to TRBJ2-1, with 10 bases identical to TRBD2. Germline loops: CDR1 LNHDA, CDR2 SQIVND (reference sequence). Trimming took 11 bases from V and 7 from J; bases not matched to a gene: 11. There are 14 residues in the CDR3. In nucleotides, the CDR3 is TGTGCCGATTCAGCGGGGGGGCCGCTGAATGAGCAGTTCTTC. Residues: CADSAGGPLNEQFF. Filled out from reference TRBV19 and TRBJ2-1, the complete variable domain reads DGGITQSPKYLFRKEGQNVTLSCEQNLNHDAMYWYRQDPGQGLRLIYYSQIVNDFQKGDIAEGYSVSREKKESFPLTVTSAQKNPTAFYLCADSAGGPLNEQFFGPGTRLTVL.

This clonotype is termed medium-sized. This rearrangement joins TRBV28 to TRBJ2-7; maybe TRBD1 (6 bases). The V and J ends lost 6 bases and 0 bases respectively, with 12 bases between them. This CDR3 comprises 14 residues. The germline gives CDR1 MDHEN, CDR2 SYDVKM. This chain's CDR3 is CASRPGQSSYEQYF. The DNA of the CDR3 is TGTGCCAGCAGACCGGGACAAAGCTCCTACGAGCAGTACTTC.

This clonotype was observed at least ten times. The chain recombines TRBV19 with TRBJ1-1, with 9 bases lining up with TRBD1. Germline CDR1 reads LNHDA; CDR2 reads SQIVND (reference sequence). V lost 0 bases and J lost 0; bases outside the gene matches: 5. This CDR3 comprises 17 residues. This CDR3 is CASSIETQGAMNTEAFF. The CDR3 DNA is TGTGCCAGTAGTATAGAGACACAGGGGGCGATGAACACTGAAGCTTTCTTT.

The V gene is TRBV19, the J gene TRBJ2-5, with D maybe TRBD1 (8 bases). V was clipped by 7 bases and J by 2 bases, with 17 bases between them. CDR3 length equals 15 residues. From germline, CDR1 is LNHDA and CDR2 SQIVND (reference sequence). The CDR3, as DNA: TGTGCCAGTACTTCACAGGGGGGGCGACAAGAGACCCAGTACTTC. Its translation is CASTSQGGRQETQYF.

The V and J genes are TRBV5-1 and TRBJ2-6; D perhaps matches TRBD2 (5 bases). The V end was cut by 5 bases, the J end by 1 base, with 10 bases between. From germline, CDR1 is SGHRS and CDR2 YFSETQ. The CDR3 consists of 15 residues. The CDR3 region has the DNA TGCGCCAGCAGGGCCTCGGGATCTGGGGCCAACGTCCTGACTTTC. Protein product: CASRASGSGANVLTF.

There are a few counts of this clonotype. The chain combines TRBV2 with TRBJ2-1; D might be TRBD2 (5 bases). The CDR3 runs 20 residues. Trimming stripped 6 bases from V and 4 bases from J, with 31 bases between. Germline V gene lookup returns CDR1 SNHLY and CDR2 FYNNEI. CDR3 DNA sequence: TGTGCCAGCAGCGTGCCCCTCGGACTGACCGTAGTGGCACAGTACAATGAGCAGTTCTTC. Translated: CASSVPLGLTVVAQYNEQFF.

Regarding this clonotype: A much larger clone lies one base from this, so it may be a read error. The chain combines TRBV28 with TRBJ2-7, with 9 bases aligning to TRBD1. The CDR3 is 14 residues long. The germline V gene has CDR1 MDHEN and CDR2 SYDVKM. CDR3 coding DNA: TGTGCCCGCAGTCGGCGGGACAGGGTCTACGAGCAGTACTTC. As protein: CARSRRDRVYEQYF.

The CDR3 DNA reads as TGCGCCAGCAGGGGGGGAGTCGACGACACAGATACGCAGTATTTT. Translation: CASRGGVDDTDTQYF. The chain uses TRBV5-1 and TRBJ2-3; maybe TRBD2 (6 bases). CDR3 length equals 15 residues. The V gene's germline CDR1 is SGHRS and CDR2 YFSETQ. The V gene lost 5 bases and the J gene lost 2 bases, with 15 bases spanning the gap.

This clonotype was counted a few times. J is TRBJ2-2 and V is TRBV19; perhaps TRBD2 as D (7 bases). The CDR3 is 16 amino acids. Germline V lookup: CDR1 LNHDA, CDR2 SQIVND (reference sequence). V lost 1 base to trimming and J lost 5 bases, with 14 bases between them. The CDR3 coding sequence is TGTGCCAGTAGTATAGCCCGGGGGGCGCGGACCGGGGAGCTGTTTTTT. Its translation: CASSIARGARTGELFF.

This sequence joins TRBV12-3 or TRBV12-4 and TRBJ1-2; TRBD1 matches at 8 bases. The CDR3 contains 14 residues. With 6 bases clipped from V and 5 bases from J, the junction kept 8 bases outside the gene matches. In DNA form, the CDR3 reads TGTGCCAGCAGCCCGGGACAGGTCACGTATGGCTACACCTTC. Translated: CASSPGQVTYGYTF.

At least ten counts were recorded for this clonotype. V usage is TRBV28 and J usage is TRBJ2-5, with TRBD1 matching 7 bases. Germline-derived CDR1 and CDR2 are MDHEN and SYDVKM. The J segment lost 2 bases and the V segment lost 2 bases, leaving 2 bases of the junction unmatched. The CDR3 length is 14 residues. The CDR3, as DNA: TGTGCCAGCAGTTTAGACAGGGAACAAGAGACCCAGTACTTC. It codes for CASSLDREQETQYF.

Worth noting for this clonotype: This CDR3 fails to terminate in the conserved phenylalanine or tryptophan, so it likely reflects a read error. The chain recombines TRBV4-1 with TRBJ2-7; 9 bases are a match to TRBD2. Germline trimming cut 2 bases from V and 5 bases from J; bases unmatched to any gene: 10. The CDR3 length is 16 residues. Per the germline V gene, CDR1 is MGHRA and CDR2 is YSYEKL. The CDR3 sequence is CASSQRLASGADEQYL. The DNA of the CDR3 is TGCGCCAGCAGCCAACGTCTCGCTAGCGGGGCCGACGAGCAGTACCTC.

This clonotype was detected ten times or more. V usage is TRBV6-6 and J usage is TRBJ1-4; D call uncertain. The length of the CDR3 is 14 residues. Trimming removed 2 bases from V and 4 bases from J, with 8 bases in between. Germline V gene lookup returns CDR1 MNHNY and CDR2 SVGAGI (reference sequence). The DNA for the CDR3 is TGTGCCAGCAGTTACGGTCCTGTTAATGAAAAACTGTTTTTT. It encodes CASSYGPVNEKLFF.

This clonotype was counted ten times or more. The rearrangement uses TRBV3-1 and TRBJ2-5, with unresolved D. Germline CDR1 is LGHDT and CDR2 is YNNKEL (reference sequence). This CDR3 has 15 amino acids. V was pared by 5 bases and J by 2 bases, with 15 bases between. CDR3 protein: CASSEPASRQETQYF. The CDR3 bases are TGTGCCAGCAGCGAACCGGCCAGCCGTCAAGAGACCCAGTACTTC.

This clonotype was counted at least ten times. This chain uses TRBV12-3 or TRBV12-4 with TRBJ2-3; D is perhaps TRBD2 (5 bases). V lost 7 bases and J lost 3, with 8 bases in between. The CDR3 runs 12 residues. The CDR3, as DNA: TGTGCCAGCAACTCGGGGACAGATACGCAGTATTTT. This encodes CASNSGTDTQYF.

The chain links TRBV12-3 or TRBV12-4 to TRBJ2-5; no clear D. The ends were cut back, 6 bases at V and 2 bases at J, with 10 bases in the middle. This CDR3 has 13 amino acids. The DNA of the CDR3 is TGTGCCAGCAGATCCTCCCTTCAAGAGACCCAGTACTTC. Its translation is CASRSSLQETQYF.

As to this clonotype: A read error may explain this, as a much larger clone is one base away. V usage is TRBV4-1 and J usage is TRBJ2-7, with D perhaps matching TRBD1 (6 bases). The CDR3 loop spans 17 amino acids. Germline V gene data show CDR1 as MGHRA and CDR2 as YSYEKL. V was clipped by 0 bases and J by 0 bases, with 15 bases between them. The CDR3 DNA reads TGCGCCAGCAGCCAAGATGAGCAACAGGACAGCTCCTACGAGCAGTACTTC. Encoded protein: CASSQDEQQDSSYEQYF.

This clonotype occurred many times. V is TRBV28 and J is TRBJ2-2, with TRBD1 matching over 10 bases. The V gene's germline CDR1 is MDHEN and CDR2 SYDVKM. V lost 6 bases and J lost 2; bases outside the gene matches: 3. The CDR3 sequence is 15 residues long. The DNA for the CDR3 is TGTGCCAGCAGCTCGACAGGGGGCAACACCGGGGAGCTGTTTTTT. It translates to CASSSTGGNTGELFF.

J is TRBJ1-5 and V is TRBV5-1; possible D gene TRBD1, 6 bases. CDR1 and CDR2 from the germline V gene are SGHRS and YFSETQ. V was shortened by 2 bases and J by 4 bases, with 25 bases between the two germline ends. The CDR3 is 19 amino acids. The CDR3 is CASSFSPPWGAPRNQPQHF. CDR3 nucleotides: TGCGCCAGCAGCTTCTCGCCCCCGTGGGGGGCCCCCCGGAATCAGCCCCAGCATTTT.

This clonotype has a count of ten or more. CDR3 bases: TGTGCCAGCAGCTTAGCAGGCGGCTCCTATAATTCACCCCTCCACTTT. It is translated as CASSLAGGSYNSPLHF. This chain uses TRBV11-2 with TRBJ1-6, with unresolved D. The germline V gene has CDR1 SGHAT and CDR2 FQNNGV. This CDR3 region has 16 residues. V lost 1 base and J 0 bases, leaving 7 bases between the germline ends.

This clonotype was counted ten times or more. The chain couples TRBV20-1 to TRBJ2-2; 10 positions agree with TRBD1. V shed 2 bases and J 1 base; nucleotides not matched to a gene: 16. The V gene's germline CDR1 is DFQATT and CDR2 SNEGSKA (reference sequence). This CDR3 has 20 residues. CDR3 in amino acids: CSARFTQKGQGSMNTGELFF. The CDR3 DNA reads TGCAGTGCTAGATTCACACAGAAGGGACAGGGGTCAATGAACACCGGGGAGCTGTTTTTT.